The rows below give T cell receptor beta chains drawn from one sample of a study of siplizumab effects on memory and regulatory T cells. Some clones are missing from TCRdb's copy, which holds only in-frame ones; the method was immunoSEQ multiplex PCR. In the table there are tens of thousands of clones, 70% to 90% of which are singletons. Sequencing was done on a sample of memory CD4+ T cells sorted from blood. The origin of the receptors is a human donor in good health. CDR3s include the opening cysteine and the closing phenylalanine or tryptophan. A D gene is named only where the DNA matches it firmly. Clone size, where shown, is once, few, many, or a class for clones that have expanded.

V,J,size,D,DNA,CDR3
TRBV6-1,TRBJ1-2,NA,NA,TGTGCCAGCAGTGAAGTCATAGCTATGGACTATGGCTACACCTTC,CASSEVIAMDYGYTF
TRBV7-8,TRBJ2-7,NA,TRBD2,TGTGCCAGCAGCCGTAGCGGGAGTGGAACCTACGAGCAGTACTTC,CASSRSGSGTYEQYF
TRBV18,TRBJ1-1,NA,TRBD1,TGTGCCAGCTCACCACCCTCGGACAGGGTGGCTTTCTTT,CASSPPSDRVAFF
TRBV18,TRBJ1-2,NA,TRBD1,TGTGCCAGCTCACCAGGACAGGGAACCGGTGGCTACACCTTC,CASSPGQGTGGYTF
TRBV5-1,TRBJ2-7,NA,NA,TGCGCCAGCAGCTTTGGGAGCGAGTTAACCTACGAGCAGTACTTC,CASSFGSELTYEQYF
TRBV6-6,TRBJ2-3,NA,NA,TGTGCCAGCAGTACGGGGCATAGCACAGATACGCAGTATTTT,CASSTGHSTDTQYF
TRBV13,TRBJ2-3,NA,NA,TGTGCCAGCAGCTTACCCCAAGGGGGGGTAATCACAGATACGCAGTATTTT,CASSLPQGGVITDTQYF
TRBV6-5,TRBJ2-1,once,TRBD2,TGTGCCAGCAGTTACTCGATTGCGGGGGGGACGAGTGAGCAGTTCTTC,CASSYSIAGGTSEQFF
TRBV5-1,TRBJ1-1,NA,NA,TGCGCCAGCAGCTCGACAGGTCTTTTTGAAGCTTTCTTT,CASSSTGLFEAFF
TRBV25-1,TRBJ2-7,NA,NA,TGTGCCACCACAGGTACCTACGAGCAGTACTTC,CATTGTYEQYF
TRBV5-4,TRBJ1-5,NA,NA,TGTGCCAGCAGCCAAGCCGGGACATACGGTGGTCAGCCCCAGCATTTT,CASSQAGTYGGQPQHF
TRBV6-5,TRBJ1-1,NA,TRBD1,TGTGCCAGCACCGGGGGACAGCCGGGCGCTGAAGCTTTCTTT,CASTGGQPGAEAFF
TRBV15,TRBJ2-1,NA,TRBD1,TGTGCCACCAGCAGTAAGGGACAGGGGAGAGATGAGCAGTTCTTC,CATSSKGQGRDEQFF
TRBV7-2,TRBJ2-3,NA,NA,TGTGCCAGCAGCTTAGGGAGCACAGATACGCAGTATTTT,CASSLGSTDTQYF
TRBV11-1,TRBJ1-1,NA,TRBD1,TGTGCCAGCAGCCTACAGGGGACTGAAGCTTTCTTT,CASSLQGTEAFF
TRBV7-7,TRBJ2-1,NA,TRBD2,TGTGCTAGCAGCTCAGGACTAGCGGTTAATGAGCAGTTCTTC,CASSSGLAVNEQFF
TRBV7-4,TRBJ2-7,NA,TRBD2,TGTGCCAGCAGCTTAGTGGGACTAGCTAGGCACGAGCAGTACTTC,CASSLVGLARHEQYF
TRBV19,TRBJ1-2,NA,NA,TGTGCCAGTCTGTATCGACCGTCCGCTAACTATGGCTACACCTTC,CASLYRPSANYGYTF
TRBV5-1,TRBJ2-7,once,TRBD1,TGCGCCAGCAGCGAGGGACAGGTCTACGAGCAGTACTTC,CASSEGQVYEQYF
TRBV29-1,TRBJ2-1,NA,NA,TGCAGCGTTGGACAGGATTTGAGGGAGCAGTTCTTC,CSVGQDLREQFF
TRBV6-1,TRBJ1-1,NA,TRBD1,TGTGCCAGCCTAGACAGGGTAGGCACTGAAGCTTTCTTT,CASLDRVGTEAFF
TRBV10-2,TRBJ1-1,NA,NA,TGCGCCAGCAGTCGGACAGCCACTGAAGCTTTCTTT,CASSRTATEAFF
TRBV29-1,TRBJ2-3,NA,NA,TGCAGCGTTGCCCTTCACTATGAGGGGCAGTATTTT,CSVALHYEGQYF
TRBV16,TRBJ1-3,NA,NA,TGTGCCAGCAGCCCCAGGGCGGGGACTGGAAACACCATATATTTT,CASSPRAGTGNTIYF
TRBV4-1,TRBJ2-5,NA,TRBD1,TGCGCCAGCAGCCCGACAGGGGGGGGAGAGACCCAGTACTTC,CASSPTGGGETQYF
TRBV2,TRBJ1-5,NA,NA,TGTGCCAGCAGCCTGGGAGGAGGAAATCAGCCCCAGCATTTT,CASSLGGGNQPQHF
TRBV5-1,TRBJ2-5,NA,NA,TGCGCCAGCAGCTTGGATCAAGAGACCCAGTACTTC,CASSLDQETQYF
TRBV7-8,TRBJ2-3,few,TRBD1,TGTGCCAGCAGCTTGTCGGACAGGGTTCTTCGCACAGATACGCAGTATTTT,CASSLSDRVLRTDTQYF
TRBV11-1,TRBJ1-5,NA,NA,TGTGCCAGCAGCAAGGGACTTTCGGGGGAGCCCCAGCATTTT,CASSKGLSGEPQHF
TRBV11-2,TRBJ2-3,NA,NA,TGTGCCAGCAGCTTACCCTGGGTCACCTCTAGCACAGATACGCAGTATTTT,CASSLPWVTSSTDTQYF
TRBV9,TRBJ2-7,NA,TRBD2,TGTGCCAGCAGCGTAGGTGGTAGCGGGAGTCGGGAGCAGTACTTC,CASSVGGSGSREQYF
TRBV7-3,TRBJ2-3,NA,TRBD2,TGTGCCAGCAGCTTAACTAGCGGGAGAACAGATACGCAGTATTTT,CASSLTSGRTDTQYF
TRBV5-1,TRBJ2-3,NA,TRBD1,TGCGCCAGCAGCCTCACCCCGGGACAGGGGGCCGGTACGCAGTATTTT,CASSLTPGQGAGTQYF
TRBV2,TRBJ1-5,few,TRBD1,TGTGCCAGCAGTTCCCCGACAGGGCTTTTGGAGCCCCAGCATTTT,CASSSPTGLLEPQHF
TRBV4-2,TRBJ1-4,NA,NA,TGTGCCAGCAGCCAAGGCCCGGGGGCAGGAACTAATGAAAAACTGTTTTTT,CASSQGPGAGTNEKLFF
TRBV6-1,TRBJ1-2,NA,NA,TGTGCCACGACGATAGGGTATGCGTATGGCTACACCTTC,CATTIGYAYGYTF
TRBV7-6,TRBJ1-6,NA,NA,TGTGCCAGCAGCTTAGACTCGTGGTCACCCCTCCACTTT,CASSLDSWSPLHF
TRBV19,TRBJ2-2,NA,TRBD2,TGTGCCAGTAGTATAGTCGCTAGCGGGAGTACGTACACCGGGGAGCTGTTTTTT,CASSIVASGSTYTGELFF
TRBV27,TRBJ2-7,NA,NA,TGTGCCAGCAGTTTATCAGGGATCTTCTACGAGCAGTACTTC,CASSLSGIFYEQYF
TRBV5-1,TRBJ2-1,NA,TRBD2,TGCGCCAGCAGCCTGACTAGCGGAACCTACAATGAGCAGTTCTTC,CASSLTSGTYNEQFF
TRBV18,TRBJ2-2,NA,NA,TGTGCCAGCTCCCGGGACGGGGATGGCGGGGAGCTGTTTTTT,CASSRDGDGGELFF
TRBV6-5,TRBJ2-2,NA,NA,TGTGCCAGCAGAGGGCAGACGGAGTCCGGGGAGCTGTTTTTT,CASRGQTESGELFF
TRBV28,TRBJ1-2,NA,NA,TGTGCCAGCAGTTTAATGGCCCATGGCTACACCTTC,CASSLMAHGYTF
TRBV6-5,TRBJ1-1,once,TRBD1,TGTGCCAGCAGGTACAGGGGCACTGAAGCTTTCTTT,CASRYRGTEAFF
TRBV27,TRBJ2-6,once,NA,TGTGCCAGCAGTCGCAACCAAGGGACGGCCTGGGCCAACGTCCTGACTTTC,CASSRNQGTAWANVLTF
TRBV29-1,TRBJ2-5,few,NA,TGCAGCGTTGATCGGGGACGAGAGACCCAGTACTTC,CSVDRGRETQYF
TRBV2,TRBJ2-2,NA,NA,TGTGCCAGCAGTGATAGGTGGACCGGGGAGCTGTTTTTT,CASSDRWTGELFF
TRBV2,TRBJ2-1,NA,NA,TGTGCCAGCAGTGAAAGATACGGGTCCGAGTTCTTC,CASSERYGSEFF
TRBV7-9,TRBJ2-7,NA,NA,TGTGCCAGCAGCCGGGACGACAGGGAGCAGTACTTC,CASSRDDREQYF
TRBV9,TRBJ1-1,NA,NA,TGTGCCAGCCGGCGGGGCCTATCGAACACTGAAGCTTTCTTT,CASRRGLSNTEAFF
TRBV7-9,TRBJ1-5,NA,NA,TGTGCCAGCAGCTTAGAGAGGCAACAGGTGATTAGCAATCAGCCCCAGCATTTT,CASSLERQQVISNQPQHF
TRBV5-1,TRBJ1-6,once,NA,TGCGCCAGCAGTGAGGGCTCCTATAATTCACCCCTCCACTTT,CASSEGSYNSPLHF
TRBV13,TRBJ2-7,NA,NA,TGTGCCAGCAGTCTTGGGTCCGAGAGGTCCTACGAGCAGTACTTC,CASSLGSERSYEQYF
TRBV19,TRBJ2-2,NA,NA,TGTGCCAGCACTCATCGGGGGGCTAACACCGGGGAGCTGTTTTTT,CASTHRGANTGELFF
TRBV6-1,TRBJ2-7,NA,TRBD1,TGTGCCAGCAGGTTTACAGGGGGCGAGCAGTACTTC,CASRFTGGEQYF
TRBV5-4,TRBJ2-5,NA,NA,TGTGCCAGCAGCTCGAGACAGCTGCAAGAGACCCAGTACTTC,CASSSRQLQETQYF
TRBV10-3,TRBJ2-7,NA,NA,TGTGCCATCAGCGCCGGACAGATGGCAGGCTACGAGCAGTACTTC,CAISAGQMAGYEQYF